This T cell receptor beta chain is from a study of shared clonotypes between healthy human individuals. Germline V lookup: CDR1 SGHNT, CDR2 YYREEE (reference sequence). The J segment lost 3 bases and the V segment lost 0 bases, leaving 2 bases of the junction unmatched. CDR3 length: 15 amino acids. Study findings and constraints: Larger richness was generally estimated for naive than memory subsets.

This table comes from immunoSEQ multiplex PCR, and its TCRdb copy is limited to in-frame clones, with some not included. The sample holds some 1 million clones, about 80% seen once. There are a few counts of this clone. Antigen specificity is unknown. The source material was memory CD4+ T cells sorted from blood. Subset meaning: CD45RA-negative fraction. V and J are TRBV5-4 and TRBJ1-5; 8 nucleotides agree with TRBD1. This receptor was identified in a man aged 18 to 30 in good health. The DNA for the CDR3 is TGTGCCAGCAGCTTGGGGACAGGGAACAATCAGCCCCAGCATTTT. This codes for CASSLGTGNNQPQHF.